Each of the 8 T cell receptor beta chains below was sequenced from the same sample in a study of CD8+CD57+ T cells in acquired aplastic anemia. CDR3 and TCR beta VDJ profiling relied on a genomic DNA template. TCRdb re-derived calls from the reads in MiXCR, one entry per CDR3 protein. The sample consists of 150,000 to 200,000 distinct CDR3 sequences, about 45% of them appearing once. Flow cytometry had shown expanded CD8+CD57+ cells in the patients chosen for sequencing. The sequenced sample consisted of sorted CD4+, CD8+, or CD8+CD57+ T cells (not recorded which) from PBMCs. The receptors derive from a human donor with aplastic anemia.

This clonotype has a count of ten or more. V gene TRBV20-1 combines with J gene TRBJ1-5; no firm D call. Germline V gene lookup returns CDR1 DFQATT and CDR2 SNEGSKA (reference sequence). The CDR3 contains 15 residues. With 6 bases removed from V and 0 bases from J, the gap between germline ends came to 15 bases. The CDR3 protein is CSASPDGNSNQPQHF. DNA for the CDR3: TGCAGTGCCTCGCCGGACGGTAATAGCAATCAGCCCCAGCATTTT.

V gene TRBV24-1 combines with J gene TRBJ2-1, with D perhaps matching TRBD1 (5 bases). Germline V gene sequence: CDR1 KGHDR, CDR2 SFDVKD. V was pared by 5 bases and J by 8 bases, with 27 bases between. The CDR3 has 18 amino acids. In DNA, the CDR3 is TGTGCCACCAGTGCTAGGTTTGCAAGGGGCAGGGTGTACGATGAGCAGTTCTTC. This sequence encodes CATSARFARGRVYDEQFF.

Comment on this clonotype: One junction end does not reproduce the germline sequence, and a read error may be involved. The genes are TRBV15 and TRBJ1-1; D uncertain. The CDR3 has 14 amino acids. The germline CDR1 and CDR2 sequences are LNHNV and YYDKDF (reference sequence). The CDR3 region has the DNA TGTGCCACCAGTAGAGATAGGAAAGGCGGTGAGGCTTCCTTT. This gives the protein CATSRDRKGGEASF.

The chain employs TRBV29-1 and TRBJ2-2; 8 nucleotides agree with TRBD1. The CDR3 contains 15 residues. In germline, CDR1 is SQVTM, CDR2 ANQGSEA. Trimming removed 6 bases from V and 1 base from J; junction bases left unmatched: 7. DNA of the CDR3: TGCAGCGTCAAAGGCGGGACAGGGAACACCGGGGAGCTGTTTTTT. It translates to CSVKGGTGNTGELFF.

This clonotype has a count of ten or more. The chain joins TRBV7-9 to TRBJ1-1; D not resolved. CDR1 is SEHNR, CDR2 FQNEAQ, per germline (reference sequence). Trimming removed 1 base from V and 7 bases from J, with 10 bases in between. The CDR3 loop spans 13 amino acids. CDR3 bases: TGTGCCAGCAGCTTAGATCTGGTGCGTGAAGCTTTCTTT. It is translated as CASSLDLVREAFF.

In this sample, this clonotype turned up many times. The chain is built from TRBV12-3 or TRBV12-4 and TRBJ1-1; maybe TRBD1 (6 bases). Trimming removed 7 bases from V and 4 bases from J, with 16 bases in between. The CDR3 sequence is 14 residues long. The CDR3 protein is CASKHEGVGTEAFF. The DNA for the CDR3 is TGTGCCAGCAAGCACGAGGGGGTTGGCACTGAAGCTTTCTTT.

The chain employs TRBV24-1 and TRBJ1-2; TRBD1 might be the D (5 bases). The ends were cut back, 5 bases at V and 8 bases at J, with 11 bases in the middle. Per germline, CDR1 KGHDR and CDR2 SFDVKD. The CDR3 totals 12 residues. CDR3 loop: CATSVGVGGYTF. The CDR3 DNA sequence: TGTGCCACCAGTGTGGGGGTCGGCGGCTACACCTTC.

The CDR3 DNA reads TGTGCCAGCAGCTCGGGACAGGAGGCCCAGTACTTC. Translated: CASSSGQEAQYF. The V and J genes are TRBV7-6 and TRBJ2-5; TRBD1 matches at 8 bases. CDR1 is SGHVS, CDR2 FNYEAQ, per germline. The J segment lost 9 bases and the V segment lost 4 bases, leaving 4 bases of the junction unmatched. The CDR3 spans 12 residues.